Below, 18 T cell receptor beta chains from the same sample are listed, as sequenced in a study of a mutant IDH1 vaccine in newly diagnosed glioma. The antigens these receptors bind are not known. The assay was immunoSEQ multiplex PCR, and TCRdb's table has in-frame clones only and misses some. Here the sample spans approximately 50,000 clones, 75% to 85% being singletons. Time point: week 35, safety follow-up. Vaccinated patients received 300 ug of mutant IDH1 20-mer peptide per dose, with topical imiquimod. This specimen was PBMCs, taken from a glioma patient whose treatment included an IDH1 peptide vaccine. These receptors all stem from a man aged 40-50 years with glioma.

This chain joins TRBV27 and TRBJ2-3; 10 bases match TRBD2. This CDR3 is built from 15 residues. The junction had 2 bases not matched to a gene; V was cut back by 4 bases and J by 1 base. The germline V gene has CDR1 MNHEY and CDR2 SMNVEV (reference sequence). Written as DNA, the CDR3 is TGTGCCAGCAGTTCAGGGACTAGCGGCACAGATACGCAGTATTTT. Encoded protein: CASSSGTSGTDTQYF.

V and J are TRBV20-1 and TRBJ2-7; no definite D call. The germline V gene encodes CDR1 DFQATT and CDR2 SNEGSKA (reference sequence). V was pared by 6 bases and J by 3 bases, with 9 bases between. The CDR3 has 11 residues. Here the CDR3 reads CSAAQSYEQYF. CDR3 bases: TGCAGTGCCGCTCAGAGCTACGAGCAGTACTTC.

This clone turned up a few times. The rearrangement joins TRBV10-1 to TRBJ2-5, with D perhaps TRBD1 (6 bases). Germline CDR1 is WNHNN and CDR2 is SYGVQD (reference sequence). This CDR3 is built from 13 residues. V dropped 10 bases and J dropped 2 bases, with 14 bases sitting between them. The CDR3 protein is CATSQDRQETQYF. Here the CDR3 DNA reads TGCGCCACCTCGCAGGACAGACAAGAGACCCAGTACTTC.

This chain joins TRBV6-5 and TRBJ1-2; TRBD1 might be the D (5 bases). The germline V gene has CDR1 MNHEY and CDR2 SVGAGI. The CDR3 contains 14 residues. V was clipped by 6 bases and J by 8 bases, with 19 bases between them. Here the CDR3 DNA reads TGTGCCAGCAGCCCGAAGGGGCCATTGGGGGGCTACACCTTC. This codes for CASSPKGPLGGYTF.

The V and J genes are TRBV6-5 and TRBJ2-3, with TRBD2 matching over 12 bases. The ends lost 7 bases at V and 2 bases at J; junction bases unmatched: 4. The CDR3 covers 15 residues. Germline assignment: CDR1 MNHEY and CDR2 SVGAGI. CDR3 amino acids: CASNLAGGNTDTQYF. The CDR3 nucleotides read TGTGCCAGCAATCTAGCGGGAGGGAACACAGATACGCAGTATTTT.

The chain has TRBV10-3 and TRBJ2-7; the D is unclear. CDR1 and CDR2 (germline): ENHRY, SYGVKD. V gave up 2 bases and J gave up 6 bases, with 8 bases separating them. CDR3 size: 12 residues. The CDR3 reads CAISEGVREQYV. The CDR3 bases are TGTGCCATCAGTGAGGGAGTTCGCGAGCAGTACGTC.

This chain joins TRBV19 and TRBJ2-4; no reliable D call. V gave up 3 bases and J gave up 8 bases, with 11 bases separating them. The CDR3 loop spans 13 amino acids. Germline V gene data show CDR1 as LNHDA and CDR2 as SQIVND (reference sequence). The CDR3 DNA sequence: TGTGCCAGTAGTATGATCGGGTTTGACATTCAGTACTTC. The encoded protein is CASSMIGFDIQYF.

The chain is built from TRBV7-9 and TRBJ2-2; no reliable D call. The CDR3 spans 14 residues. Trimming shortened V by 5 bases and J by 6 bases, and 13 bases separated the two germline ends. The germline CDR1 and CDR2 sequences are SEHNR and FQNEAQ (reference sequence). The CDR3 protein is CASSDEVHPGELFF. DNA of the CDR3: TGTGCCAGCAGCGACGAGGTGCACCCCGGGGAGCTGTTTTTT.

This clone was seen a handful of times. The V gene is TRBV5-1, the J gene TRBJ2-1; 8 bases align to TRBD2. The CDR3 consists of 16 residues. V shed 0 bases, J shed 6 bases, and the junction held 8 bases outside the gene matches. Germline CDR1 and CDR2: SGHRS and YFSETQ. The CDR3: CASSLAGGRNVNEQFF. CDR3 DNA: TGCGCCAGCAGCTTGGCCGGCGGGAGGAATGTCAATGAGCAGTTCTTC.

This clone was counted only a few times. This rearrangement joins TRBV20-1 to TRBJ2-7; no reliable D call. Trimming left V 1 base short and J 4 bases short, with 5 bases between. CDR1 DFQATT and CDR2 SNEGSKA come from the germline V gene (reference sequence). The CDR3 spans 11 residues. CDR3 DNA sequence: TGCAGTGCTAGAGGAGGTTACGAGCAGTACTTC. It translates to CSARGGYEQYF.

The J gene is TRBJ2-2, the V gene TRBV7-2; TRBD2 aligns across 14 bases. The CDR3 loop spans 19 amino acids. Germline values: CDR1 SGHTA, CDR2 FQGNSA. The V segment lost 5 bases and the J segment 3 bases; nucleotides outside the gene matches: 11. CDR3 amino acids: CASSLVGTSGSGDTGELFF. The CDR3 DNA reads TGTGCCAGCAGCCTCGTGGGGACTAGCGGGAGCGGGGACACCGGGGAGCTGTTTTTT.

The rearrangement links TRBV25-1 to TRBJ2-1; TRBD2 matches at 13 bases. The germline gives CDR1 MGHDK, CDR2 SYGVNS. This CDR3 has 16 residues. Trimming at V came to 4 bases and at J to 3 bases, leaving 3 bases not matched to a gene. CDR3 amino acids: CASSGRLAGGYNEQFF. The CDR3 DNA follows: TGTGCCAGCAGTGGACGACTAGCGGGAGGCTACAATGAGCAGTTCTTC.

The CDR3 DNA reads TGTGCCAGCAGTGAAGGGGGAGCTGGAAACACCATATATTTT. This gives the protein CASSEGGAGNTIYF. The J gene is TRBJ1-3, the V gene TRBV25-1, with D perhaps TRBD1 (5 bases). Germline CDR1 is MGHDK and CDR2 is SYGVNS. The CDR3 is made up of 14 amino acids. V lost 2 bases and J lost 2, with 7 bases in between.

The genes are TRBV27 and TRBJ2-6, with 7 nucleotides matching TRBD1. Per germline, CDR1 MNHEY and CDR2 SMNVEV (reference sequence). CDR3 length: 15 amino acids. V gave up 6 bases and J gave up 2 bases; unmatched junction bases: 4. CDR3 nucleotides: TGTGCCAGCAGGGGAACAGGGGCTGGGGCCAACGTCCTGACTTTC. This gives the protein CASRGTGAGANVLTF. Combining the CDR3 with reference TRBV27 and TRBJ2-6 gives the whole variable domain EAQVTQNPRYLITVTGKKLTVTCSQNMNHEYMSWYRQDPGLGLRQIYYSMNVEVTDKGDVPEGYKVSRKEKRNFPLILESPSPNQTSLYFCASRGTGAGANVLTFGAGSRLTVL.

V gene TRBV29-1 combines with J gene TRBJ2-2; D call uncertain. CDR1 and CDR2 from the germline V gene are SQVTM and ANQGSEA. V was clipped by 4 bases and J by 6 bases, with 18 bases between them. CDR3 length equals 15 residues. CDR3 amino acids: CSVVHSDHSPGELFF. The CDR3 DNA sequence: TGCAGCGTTGTCCACTCAGATCATTCGCCCGGGGAGCTGTTTTTT.

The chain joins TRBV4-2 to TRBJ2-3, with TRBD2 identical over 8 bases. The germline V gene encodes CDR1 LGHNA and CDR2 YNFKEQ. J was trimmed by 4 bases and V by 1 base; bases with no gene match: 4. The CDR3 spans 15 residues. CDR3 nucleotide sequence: TGTGCCAGCAGCCAAGGAACGGGAGGGCCAGATACGCAGTATTTT. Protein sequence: CASSQGTGGPDTQYF.

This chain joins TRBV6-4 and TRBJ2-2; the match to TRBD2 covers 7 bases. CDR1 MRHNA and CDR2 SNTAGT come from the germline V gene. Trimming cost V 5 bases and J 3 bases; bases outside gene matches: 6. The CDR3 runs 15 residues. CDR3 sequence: CASSSASGDTGELFF. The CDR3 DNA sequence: TGTGCCAGCAGTTCGGCTAGCGGAGACACCGGGGAGCTGTTTTTT.

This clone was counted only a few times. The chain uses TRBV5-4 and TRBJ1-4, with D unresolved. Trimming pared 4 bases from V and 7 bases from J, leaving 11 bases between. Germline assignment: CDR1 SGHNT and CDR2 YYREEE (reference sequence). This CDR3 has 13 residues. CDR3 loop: CASSSPGLEKLFF. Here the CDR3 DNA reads TGTGCCAGCAGCAGCCCCGGGCTTGAAAAACTGTTTTTT.